This T cell receptor beta chain derives from a study of T cell responses to AZD1222 COVID-19 vaccine (dated by TCRdb to 2020 to 2022). A note on the overall study: AZD1222 recipients given second doses at about 4 weeks or at about 12 weeks were pooled, since spike-specific TCR depth and breadth were not found to differ between the two schedules. Trial participants were enrolled into age subgroups of 18-55, 56-69 and 70-plus years, which contained about 150, 27 and 61 TCR-sequenced participants, respectively. TCR sequencing covered 233 trial participants: 200 to 220 given two doses of AZD1222 and approximately 26 given two doses of MenACWY control vaccine. Broader findings and caveats from the paper: Participants were mostly white British, with more females than males. The authors suggested clonal diversity may have been underestimated. After two AZD1222 doses, both the breadth and the depth of spike-specific TCRs were significantly higher than at day 0 and than in MenACWY recipients. In the small 56-69-year group, the increase in depth fell short of significance, most likely because of low power. Conclusions about previously exposed vaccinees are limited because only five to seven AZD1222 recipients were SARS-CoV-2 seropositive at baseline. CD4 TCRs associated with the vaccine covered the entire spike protein, and the dominant responses were in regions 160-218 and 743-854. No day 14 peak-response samples were available, so repertoires were characterized only after the peak T cell response. Reportedly, close to half of the unique spike-specific TCRs recognized epitopes lying outside the regions that are mutated in the B.1.351 and B.1.1.7 variants.

According to the germline V gene, CDR1 reads SGHTA and CDR2 reads FQGNSA. Trimming removed 6 bases from V and 8 bases from J, leaving 16 bases between the germline ends. The CDR3 measures 13 amino acids from cysteine to phenylalanine. CDR3 DNA only is kept here, 39 bases in frame from base 1. This clone was recorded once. Its antigen specificity is not known. No per-base quality is available; no much larger clone lies one base away. According to the study, the label for this sample's time point signals: baseline before first vaccination. Vaccinee samples were obtained from the UK trials COV001 and COV002, which included a single-blind randomized controlled phase 2/3 trial of AZD1222 (ChAdOx1 nCoV-19) in healthy adults. For TCRbeta chain sequencing, PBMC samples from trial participants were taken at day 0 and at day 28 after the second dose. The CDR3 regions of human TCRbeta chains were analyzed by immunosequencing. The authors processed their data as follows. Repertoire TCRs were checked for matches against a reference library of SARS-CoV-2-specific TCRs that had been generated using the MIRA antigen-specificity platform. Breadth was defined as the fraction of unique TCRs that were SARS-CoV-2-associated, and depth was defined as the fraction of total T cells that were SARS-CoV-2-associated. Using the MIRA data, each spike-specific TCR was assigned both to the spike region to which the TCR was reactive and to a CD4 or CD8 class. Log10-transformed breadth and depth values were compared by one-way ANOVA with Sidak's multiple comparisons tests. TCRdb obtained this table from immuneACCESS and retained in-frame rearrangements with V and J assigned. These tables miss some clones; where compared with another copy, unresolved V genes account for less than half of the shortfall, and the remainder is unexplained. The D gene and trimming were derived from the DNA, and the V and J assignments and clone size from that table. Here the sample has 150,000 to 200,000 clones; over 85% occur a single time. Approximately 4% of the sample comes from the top ten.

The sequence came from an adult in good health. This sample comprised peripheral blood, obtained on day 0 of AZD1222 vaccination. The V and J segments used are TRBV7-2 and TRBJ1-1; TRBD1 is possibly the D segment (6 matching bases). The CDR3 protein: CASSPPSGTEAFF. The DNA reads as follows: TGTGCCAGCAGTCCACCGTCCGGGACAGAAGCTTTCTTT.